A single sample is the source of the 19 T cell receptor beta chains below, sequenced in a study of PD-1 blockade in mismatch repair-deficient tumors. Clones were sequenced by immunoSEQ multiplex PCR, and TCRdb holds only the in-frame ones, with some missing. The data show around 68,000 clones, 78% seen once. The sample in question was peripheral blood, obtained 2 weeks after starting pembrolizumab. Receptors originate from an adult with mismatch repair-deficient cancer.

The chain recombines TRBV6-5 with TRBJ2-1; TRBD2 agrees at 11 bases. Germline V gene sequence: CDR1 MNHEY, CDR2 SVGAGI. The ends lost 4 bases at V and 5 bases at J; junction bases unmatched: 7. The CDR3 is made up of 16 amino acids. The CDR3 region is CASSSDGLAGHNEQFF. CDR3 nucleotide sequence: TGTGCCAGCAGTTCCGATGGACTAGCGGGCCACAATGAGCAGTTCTTC.

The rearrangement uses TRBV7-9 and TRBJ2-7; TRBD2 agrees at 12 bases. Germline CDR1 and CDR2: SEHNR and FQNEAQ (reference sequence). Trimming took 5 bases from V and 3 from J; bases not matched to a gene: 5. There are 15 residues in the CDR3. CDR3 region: CASSRLAGVDYEQYF. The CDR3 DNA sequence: TGTGCCAGCAGCCGACTAGCGGGAGTTGACTACGAGCAGTACTTC. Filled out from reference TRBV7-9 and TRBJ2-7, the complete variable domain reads DTGVSQNPRHKITKRGQNVTFRCDPISEHNRLYWYRQTLGQGPEFLTYFQNEAQLEKSRLLSDRFSAERPKGSFSTLEIQRTEQGDSAMYLCASSRLAGVDYEQYFGPGTRLTVT.

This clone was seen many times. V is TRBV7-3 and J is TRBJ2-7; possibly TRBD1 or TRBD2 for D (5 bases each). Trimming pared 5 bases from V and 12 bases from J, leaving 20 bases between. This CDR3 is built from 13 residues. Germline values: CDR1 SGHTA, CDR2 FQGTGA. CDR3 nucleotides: TGTGCCAGCAGCGAGGGGTTGTTGGCTCGGACGTACTTC. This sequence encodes CASSEGLLARTYF.

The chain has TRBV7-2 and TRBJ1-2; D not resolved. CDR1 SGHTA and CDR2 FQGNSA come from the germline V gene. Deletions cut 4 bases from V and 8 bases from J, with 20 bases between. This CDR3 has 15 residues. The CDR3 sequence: CASSSPRAVERGYTF. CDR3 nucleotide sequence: TGTGCCAGCAGCTCCCCTAGGGCCGTAGAGAGAGGCTACACCTTC.

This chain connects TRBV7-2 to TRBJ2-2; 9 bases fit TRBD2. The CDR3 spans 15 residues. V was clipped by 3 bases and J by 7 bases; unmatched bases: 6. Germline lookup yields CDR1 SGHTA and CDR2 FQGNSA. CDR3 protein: CASSFKLAGGGELFF. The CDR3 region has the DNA TGTGCCAGCAGCTTTAAACTAGCGGGTGGCGGGGAGCTGTTTTTT.

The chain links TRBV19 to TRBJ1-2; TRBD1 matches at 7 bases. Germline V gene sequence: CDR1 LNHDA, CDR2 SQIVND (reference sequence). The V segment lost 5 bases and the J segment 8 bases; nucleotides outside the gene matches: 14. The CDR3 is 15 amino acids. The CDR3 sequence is CASSPATGIVGGYTF. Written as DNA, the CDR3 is TGTGCCAGTAGTCCGGCGACAGGGATAGTCGGCGGCTACACCTTC.

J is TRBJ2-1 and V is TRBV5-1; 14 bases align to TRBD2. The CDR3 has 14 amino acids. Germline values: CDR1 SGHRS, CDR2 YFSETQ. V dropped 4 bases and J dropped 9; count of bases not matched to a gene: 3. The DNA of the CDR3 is TGCGCCAGCAGCACGGGACTAGCGGGAGTTGAGCAGTTCTTC. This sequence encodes CASSTGLAGVEQFF.

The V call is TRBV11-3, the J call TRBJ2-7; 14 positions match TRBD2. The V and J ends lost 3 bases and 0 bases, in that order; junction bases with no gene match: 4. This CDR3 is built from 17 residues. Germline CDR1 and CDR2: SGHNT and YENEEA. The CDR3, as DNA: TGTGCCAGCAGCTTGGGACTAGCGGGAGTGGGCTCCTACGAGCAGTACTTC. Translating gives CASSLGLAGVGSYEQYF.

The CDR3 sequence is CASSFRNQPQHF. The CDR3 DNA is TGTGCCAGTAGTTTTCGGAATCAGCCCCAGCATTTT. The chain couples TRBV19 to TRBJ1-5, with D unclear. Trimming removed 5 bases from V and 4 bases from J, with 6 bases in between. There are 12 residues in the CDR3. CDR1 and CDR2 (germline): LNHDA, SQIVND (reference sequence).

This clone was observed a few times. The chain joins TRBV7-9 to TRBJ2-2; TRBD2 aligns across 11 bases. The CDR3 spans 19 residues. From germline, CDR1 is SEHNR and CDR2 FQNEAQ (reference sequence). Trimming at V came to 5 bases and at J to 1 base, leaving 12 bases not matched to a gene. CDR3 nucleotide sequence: TGTGCCAGCAGCATTTCCGGGGGACTAGCGGTGAAGAACACCGGGGAGCTGTTTTTT. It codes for CASSISGGLAVKNTGELFF.

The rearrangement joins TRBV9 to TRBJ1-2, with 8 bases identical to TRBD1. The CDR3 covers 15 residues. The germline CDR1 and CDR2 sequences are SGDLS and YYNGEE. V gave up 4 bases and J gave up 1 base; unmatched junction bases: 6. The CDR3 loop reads CASSPGQGVNYGYTF. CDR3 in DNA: TGTGCCAGCAGCCCCGGACAGGGAGTTAACTATGGCTACACCTTC.

CDR3 DNA sequence: TGTGCCAGCAGTTCAAAGAACACCGGGGAGCTGTTTTTT. Translated, it gives CASSSKNTGELFF. The chain employs TRBV2 and TRBJ2-2; D unresolved. The CDR3 totals 13 residues. V dropped 5 bases and J dropped 1 base, with 5 bases sitting between them. Germline V CDR1 and CDR2: SNHLY, FYNNEI.

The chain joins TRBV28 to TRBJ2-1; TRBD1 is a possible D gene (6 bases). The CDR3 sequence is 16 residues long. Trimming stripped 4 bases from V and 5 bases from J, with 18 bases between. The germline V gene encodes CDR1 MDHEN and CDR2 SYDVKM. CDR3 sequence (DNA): TGTGCCAGCAGTTCAAGGACAGTTTTAGGGCACAATGAGCAGTTCTTC. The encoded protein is CASSSRTVLGHNEQFF.

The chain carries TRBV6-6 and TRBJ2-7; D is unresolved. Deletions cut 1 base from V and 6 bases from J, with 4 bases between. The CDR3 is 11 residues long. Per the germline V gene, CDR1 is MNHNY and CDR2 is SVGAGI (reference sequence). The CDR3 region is CASSYLTEQYF. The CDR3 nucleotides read TGTGCCAGCAGTTACTTGACCGAGCAGTACTTC.

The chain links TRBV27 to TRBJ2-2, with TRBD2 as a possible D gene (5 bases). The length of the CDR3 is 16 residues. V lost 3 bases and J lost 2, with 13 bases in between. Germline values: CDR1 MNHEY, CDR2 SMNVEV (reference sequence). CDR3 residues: CASSLIWRHNTGELFF. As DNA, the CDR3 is TGTGCCAGCAGTTTGATTTGGAGGCATAACACCGGGGAGCTGTTTTTT.

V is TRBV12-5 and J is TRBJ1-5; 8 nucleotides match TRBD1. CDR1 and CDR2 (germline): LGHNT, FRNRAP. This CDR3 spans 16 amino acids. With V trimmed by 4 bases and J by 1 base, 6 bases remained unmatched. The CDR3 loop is CASGWTGQASNQPQHF. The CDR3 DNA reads TGTGCTAGTGGTTGGACGGGACAGGCCAGCAATCAGCCCCAGCATTTT.

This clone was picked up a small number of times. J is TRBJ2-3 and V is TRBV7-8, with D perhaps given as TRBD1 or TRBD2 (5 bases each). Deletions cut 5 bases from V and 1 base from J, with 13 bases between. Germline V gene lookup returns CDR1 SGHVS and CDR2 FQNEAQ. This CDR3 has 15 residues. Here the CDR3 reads CASSPGAGRTDTQYF. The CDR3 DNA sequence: TGTGCCAGCAGCCCCGGGGCGGGCCGCACAGATACGCAGTATTTT.

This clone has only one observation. CDR3 amino acids: CASSFRQGDGYTF. CDR3 bases: TGTGCCAGCAGCTTCAGACAGGGGGATGGCTACACCTTC. The V call is TRBV7-3, the J call TRBJ1-2; TRBD1 aligns across 9 bases. CDR3 length equals 13 residues. V shed 3 bases, J shed 6 bases, and the junction held 2 bases outside the gene matches. Germline CDR1 reads SGHTA; CDR2 reads FQGTGA.

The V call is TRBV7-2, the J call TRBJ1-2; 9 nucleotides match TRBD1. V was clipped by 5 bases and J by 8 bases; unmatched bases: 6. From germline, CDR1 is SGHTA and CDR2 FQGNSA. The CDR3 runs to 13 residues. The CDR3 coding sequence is TGTGCCAGCAGCCTCGACAGGGGGAGCGGCTACACCTTC. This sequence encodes CASSLDRGSGYTF.